A single TCR beta chain is shown here with its context. What it binds is unknown. V was trimmed by 5 bases and J by 2 bases, leaving 13 bases between them. In germline, CDR1 is SGHTA, CDR2 FQGNSA. The CDR3 is made up of 15 amino acids. The data were taken from a study of identical twins. Study results and limitations: For zero-insertion analyses, partial confounding could come from invariant MAIT and iNKT cells. Fewer insertions were carried by abundant cord blood beta clonotypes, but none was seen in memory repertoires.

Addition of a universal primer site occurred through template switching, and cDNA carried unique molecular identifiers. TCRdb used MiXCR to reprocess the 5' RACE reads, holding one entry per CDR3 protein. The sample contains under 300,000 distinct CDR3 sequences, roughly an eighth of which appear only once. The data were also submitted as part of a second study, on yellow fever vaccine responses in identical twins. According to that study: Convergence reportedly seemed to mark part of the twins' vaccine T cell response, with personalization marking the rest.

Sequencing was performed on memory (CD45RO+) T cells sorted from blood. This chain connects TRBV7-2 to TRBJ2-1; D remains ambiguous. This receptor was identified in a woman aged 18 to 35 in good health. The CDR3 here is CASSQVVSAYNEQFF. The CDR3 region has the DNA TGTGCCAGCAGCCAAGTGGTTTCCGCCTACAATGAGCAGTTCTTC.